The clone carrying this T cell receptor beta chain came up many times. The antigen remains undetermined. Per germline, CDR1 MGHRA and CDR2 YSYEKL. This CDR3 spans 15 amino acids. Trimming took 3 bases from V and 4 from J, leaving 13 bases between them. Patients who underwent sequencing had shown CD8+CD57+ cell expansion by flow cytometry. Severe acquired aplastic anemia was the diagnosis recorded for all patients. This sample was included in a study of CD8+CD57+ T cells in acquired aplastic anemia. The wider study: An average of roughly 3 ug of DNA was obtained from sorted CD4+ and CD8+ cells.

The study profiled TCR beta VDJ and CDR3 using genomic DNA as template. TCRdb itself ran the reads through MiXCR, one entry per CDR3 protein. Here the sample spans about 180,000 distinct CDR3 sequences, roughly 65% being singletons. Overall study results and limits: Between patients and controls, some 31 CD8+ CDR3 sequences were found in common.

V usage is TRBV4-1 and J usage is TRBJ1-5; D not certain. This clonotype was obtained from a human donor with aplastic anemia. Sequences were obtained from sorted CD4+, CD8+, or CD8+CD57+ T cells (not recorded which) from PBMCs. As DNA, the CDR3 is TGCGCCAGCAGCCATCCCGGACCGACTAATCAGCCCCAGCATTTT. It codes for CASSHPGPTNQPQHF.